The clone carrying this TCR beta chain occurred many times. Its antigen is undetermined. Read sequence stops 3 residues before the CDR3 end, and the germline J gene provides the missing end. Replacement immunoglobulin had been given to every CVID subject for at least one year. These data belong to a study of T cell clonality in common variable immunodeficiency. Study conclusions and caveats: Fewer deletions and N-nucleotide insertions were reportedly seen in common variable immunodeficiency TCR beta sequences.

Per germline, CDR1 SSHAT and CDR2 FNYEAQ (reference sequence). V lost 5 bases to trimming and J lost 5 bases; unmatched junction nucleotides: 8. This CDR3 spans 14 amino acids. Libraries were prepared by immunoSEQ multiplex PCR; TCRdb keeps only in-frame clonotypes and omits some of them. In total the sample includes roughly 9,000 clones, none of them seen once. V and J are TRBV7-7 and TRBJ2-5; 7 positions match TRBD1. This TCR was recovered from a human donor with common variable immunodeficiency. Sequencing was performed on peripheral blood mononuclear cells. CDR3 DNA, as far as it was read: TGTGCCAGCAGCCAATCGACAGGGTTGGAGACC. Protein: CASSQSTGLET. The full-length CDR3 reads as CASSQSTGLETQYF.